This T cell receptor (beta chain) originates from a study of blood T cell repertoires in COVID-19. For the study at large: Samples came from the United States, Italy and Spain, spanning acute and convalescent COVID-19. From T cells, B-cell-depleted T cells, or PBMCs came the material, which was cDNA or gDNA.

The germline V gene encodes CDR1 ENHRY and CDR2 SYGVKD. This CDR3 is 17 amino acids long. V was cut by 4 bases and J by 0 bases, with 18 bases left in between. Seattle patients were enrolled while actively infected and followed longitudinally. As originally analysed: Reference gene primers were amplified, and this amplification served to estimate nucleated cell counts. Using immunoSEQ multiplex PCR, the repertoire was profiled, and TCRdb retains in-frame clones only, with some absent. V, J and clone size reflect that table, while D and trimming were determined from the DNA. The repertoire holds roughly 130,000 clones, with roughly 90% as singletons.

Sequencing was done on a sample of peripheral blood. The clonotype was recovered from a man aged 60 to 69 with COVID-19, enrolled during active disease. The chain combines TRBV10-3 with TRBJ1-1, with a possible D match to TRBD1 (5 bases). For the CDR3, the DNA is TGTGCCATCAGTGGGGTGGTAACAGGAGATATGAACACTGAAGCTTTCTTT. Protein sequence: CAISGVVTGDMNTEAFF.